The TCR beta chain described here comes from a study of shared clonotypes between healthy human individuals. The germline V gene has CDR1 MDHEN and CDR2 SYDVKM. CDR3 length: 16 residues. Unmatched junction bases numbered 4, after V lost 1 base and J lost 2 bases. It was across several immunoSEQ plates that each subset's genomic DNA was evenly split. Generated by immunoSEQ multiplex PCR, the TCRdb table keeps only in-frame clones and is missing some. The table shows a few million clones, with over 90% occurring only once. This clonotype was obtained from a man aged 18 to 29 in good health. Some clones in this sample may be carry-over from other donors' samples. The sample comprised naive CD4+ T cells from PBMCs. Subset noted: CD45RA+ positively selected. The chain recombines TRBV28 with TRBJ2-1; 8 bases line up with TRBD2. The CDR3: CASSLSAGGAYNEQFF. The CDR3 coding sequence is TGTGCCAGCAGTTTATCGGCGGGAGGCGCCTACAATGAGCAGTTCTTC.